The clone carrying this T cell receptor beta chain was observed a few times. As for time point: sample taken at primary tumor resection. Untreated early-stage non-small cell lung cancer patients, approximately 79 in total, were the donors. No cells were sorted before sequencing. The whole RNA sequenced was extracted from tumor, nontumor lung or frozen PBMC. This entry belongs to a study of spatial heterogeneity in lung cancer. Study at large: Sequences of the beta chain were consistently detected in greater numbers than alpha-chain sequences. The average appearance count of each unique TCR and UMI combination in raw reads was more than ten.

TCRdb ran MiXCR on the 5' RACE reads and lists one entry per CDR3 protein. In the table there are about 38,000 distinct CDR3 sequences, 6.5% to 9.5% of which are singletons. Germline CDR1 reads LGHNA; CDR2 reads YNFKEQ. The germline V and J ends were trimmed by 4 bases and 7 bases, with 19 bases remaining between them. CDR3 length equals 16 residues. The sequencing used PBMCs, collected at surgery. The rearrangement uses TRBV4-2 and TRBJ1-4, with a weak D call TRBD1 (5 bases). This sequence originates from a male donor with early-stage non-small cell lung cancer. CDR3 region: CASSPGSQGFGEKLFF. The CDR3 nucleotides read TGTGCCAGCAGCCCCGGTAGCCAGGGTTTTGGTGAAAAACTGTTTTTT.